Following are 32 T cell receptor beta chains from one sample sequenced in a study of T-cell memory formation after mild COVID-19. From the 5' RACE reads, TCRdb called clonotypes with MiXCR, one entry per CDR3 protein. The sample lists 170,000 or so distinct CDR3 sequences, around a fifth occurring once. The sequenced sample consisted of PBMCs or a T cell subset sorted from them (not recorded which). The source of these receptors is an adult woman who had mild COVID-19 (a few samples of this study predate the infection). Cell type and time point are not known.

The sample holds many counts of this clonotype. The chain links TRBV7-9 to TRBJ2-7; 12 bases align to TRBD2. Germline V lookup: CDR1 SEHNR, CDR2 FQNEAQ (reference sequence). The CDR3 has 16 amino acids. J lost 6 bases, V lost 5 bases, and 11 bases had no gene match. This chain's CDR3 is CASSQGWGLAGGEQYF. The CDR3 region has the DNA TGTGCCAGCAGCCAAGGCTGGGGACTAGCGGGCGGCGAGCAGTACTTC.

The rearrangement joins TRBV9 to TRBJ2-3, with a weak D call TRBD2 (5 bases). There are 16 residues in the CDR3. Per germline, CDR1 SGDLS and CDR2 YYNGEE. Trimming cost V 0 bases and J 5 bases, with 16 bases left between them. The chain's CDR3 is CASSVEGTIGGDTQYF. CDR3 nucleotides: TGTGCCAGCAGCGTAGAGGGCACAATCGGAGGAGATACGCAGTATTTT.

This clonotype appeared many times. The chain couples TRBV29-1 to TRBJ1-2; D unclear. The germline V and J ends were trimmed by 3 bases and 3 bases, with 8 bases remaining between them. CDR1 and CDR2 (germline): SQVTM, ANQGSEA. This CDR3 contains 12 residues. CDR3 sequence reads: CSVEAHDYGYTF. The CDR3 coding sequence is TGCAGCGTTGAGGCGCACGACTATGGCTACACCTTC.

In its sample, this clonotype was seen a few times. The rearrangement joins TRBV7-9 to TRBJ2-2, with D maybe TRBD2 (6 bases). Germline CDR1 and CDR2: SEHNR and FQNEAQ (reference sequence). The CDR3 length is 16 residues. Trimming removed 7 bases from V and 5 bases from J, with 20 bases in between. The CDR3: CASTTIPGVLTGELFF. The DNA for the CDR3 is TGTGCCAGCACTACGATTCCGGGGGTCCTTACCGGGGAGCTGTTTTTT. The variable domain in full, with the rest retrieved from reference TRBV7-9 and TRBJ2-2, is DTGVSQNPRHKITKRGQNVTFRCDPISEHNRLYWYRQTLGQGPEFLTYFQNEAQLEKSRLLSDRFSAERPKGSFSTLEIQRTEQGDSAMYLCASTTIPGVLTGELFFGEGSRLTVL.

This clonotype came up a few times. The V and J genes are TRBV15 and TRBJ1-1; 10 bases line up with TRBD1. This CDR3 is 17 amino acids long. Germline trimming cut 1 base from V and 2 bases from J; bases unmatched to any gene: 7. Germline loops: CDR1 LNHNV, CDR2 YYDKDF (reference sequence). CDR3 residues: CATSRGWDRGENTEAFF. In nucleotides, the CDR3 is TGTGCCACCAGCAGAGGATGGGACAGGGGCGAAAACACTGAAGCTTTCTTT.

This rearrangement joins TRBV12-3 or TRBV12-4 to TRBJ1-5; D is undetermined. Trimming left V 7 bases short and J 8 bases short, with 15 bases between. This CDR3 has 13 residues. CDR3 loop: CASTHGFGEPQHF. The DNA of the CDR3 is TGTGCCAGCACCCACGGGTTTGGGGAGCCCCAGCATTTT.

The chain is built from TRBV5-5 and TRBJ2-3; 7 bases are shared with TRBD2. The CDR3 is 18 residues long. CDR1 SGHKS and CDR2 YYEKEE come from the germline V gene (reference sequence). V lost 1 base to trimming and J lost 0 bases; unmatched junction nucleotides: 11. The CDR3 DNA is TGTGCCAGCAGCTTGCCAACCAGCGGGGCCGCTAGCACAGATACGCAGTATTTT. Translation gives CASSLPTSGAASTDTQYF. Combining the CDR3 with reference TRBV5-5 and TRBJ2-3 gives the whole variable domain DAGVTQSPTHLIKTRGQQVTLRCSPISGHKSVSWYQQVLGQGPQFIFQYYEKEERGRGNFPDRFSARQFPNYSSELNVNALLLGDSALYLCASSLPTSGAASTDTQYFGPGTRLTVL.

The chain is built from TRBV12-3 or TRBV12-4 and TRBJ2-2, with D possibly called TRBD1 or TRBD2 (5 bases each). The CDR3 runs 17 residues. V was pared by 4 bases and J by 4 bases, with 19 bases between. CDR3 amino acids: CASSSRTGPHPTGELFF. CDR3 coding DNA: TGTGCCAGCAGTTCTCGTACGGGGCCCCACCCCACCGGGGAGCTGTTTTTT.

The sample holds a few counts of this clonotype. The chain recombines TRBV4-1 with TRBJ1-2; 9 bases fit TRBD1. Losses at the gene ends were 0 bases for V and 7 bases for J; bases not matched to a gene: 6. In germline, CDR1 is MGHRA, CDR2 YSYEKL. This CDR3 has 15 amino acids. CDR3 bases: TGCGCCAGCAGCCAAGATAGGGGACAGGGCAGTGGCTACACCTTC. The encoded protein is CASSQDRGQGSGYTF.

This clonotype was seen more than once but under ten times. CDR3 DNA: TGCAGCGTTGAAGCGGGACTCACATCTAGCACAGATACGCAGTATTTT. Encoded protein: CSVEAGLTSSTDTQYF. V gene TRBV29-1 combines with J gene TRBJ2-3; TRBD2 is a possible D gene (6 bases). The CDR3 is 16 amino acids. Per the germline V gene, CDR1 is SQVTM and CDR2 is ANQGSEA. V was clipped by 1 base and J by 0 bases, with 14 bases between them.

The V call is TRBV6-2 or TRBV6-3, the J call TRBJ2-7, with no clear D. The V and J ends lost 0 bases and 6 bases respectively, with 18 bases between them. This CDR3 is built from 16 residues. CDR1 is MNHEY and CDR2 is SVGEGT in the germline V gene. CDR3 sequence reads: CASSYSILSADGEQYF. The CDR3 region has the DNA TGTGCCAGCAGTTACTCGATTTTATCGGCTGACGGCGAGCAGTACTTC.

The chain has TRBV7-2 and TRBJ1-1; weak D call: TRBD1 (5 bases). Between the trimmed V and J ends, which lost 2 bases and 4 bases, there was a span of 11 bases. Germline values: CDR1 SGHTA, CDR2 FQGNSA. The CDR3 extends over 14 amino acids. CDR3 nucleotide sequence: TGTGCCAGCAGCTTAACCGGGGGTCGCACTGAAGCTTTCTTT. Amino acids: CASSLTGGRTEAFF.

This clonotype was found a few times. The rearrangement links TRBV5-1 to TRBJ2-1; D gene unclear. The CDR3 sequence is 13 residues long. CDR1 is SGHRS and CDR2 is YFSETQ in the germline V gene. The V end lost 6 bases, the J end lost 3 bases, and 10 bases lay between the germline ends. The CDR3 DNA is TGCGCCAGCACCGTAGCCAACTACAATGAGCAGTTCTTC. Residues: CASTVANYNEQFF.

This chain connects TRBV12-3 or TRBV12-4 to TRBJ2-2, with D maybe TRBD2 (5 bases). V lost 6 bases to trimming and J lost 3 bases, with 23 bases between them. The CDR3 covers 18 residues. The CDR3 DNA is TGTGCCAGCAGCTCCCTAAAGGAGGAAGGGTTGGACACCGGGGAGCTGTTTTTT. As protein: CASSSLKEEGLDTGELFF.

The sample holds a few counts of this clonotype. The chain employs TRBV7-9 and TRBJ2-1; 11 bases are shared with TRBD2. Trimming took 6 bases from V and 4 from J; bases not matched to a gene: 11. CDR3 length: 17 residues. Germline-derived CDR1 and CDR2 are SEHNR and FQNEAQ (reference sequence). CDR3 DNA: TGTGCCAGCAGGCCCACTAGCGGGGGAACCTCTTACAATGAGCAGTTCTTC. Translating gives CASRPTSGGTSYNEQFF.

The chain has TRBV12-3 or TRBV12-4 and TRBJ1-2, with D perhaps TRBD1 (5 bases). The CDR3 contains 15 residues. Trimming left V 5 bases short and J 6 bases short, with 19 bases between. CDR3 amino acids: CASSAEWRGVDGYTF. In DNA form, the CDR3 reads TGTGCCAGCAGTGCCGAGTGGAGGGGAGTCGATGGCTACACCTTC.

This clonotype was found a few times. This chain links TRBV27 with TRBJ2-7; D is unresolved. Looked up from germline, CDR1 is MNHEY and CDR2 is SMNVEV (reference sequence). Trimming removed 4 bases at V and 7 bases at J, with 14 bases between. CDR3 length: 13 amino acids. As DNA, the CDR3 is TGTGCCAGCAGTTGGGGAACCTTTGGGGAGCAGTACTTC. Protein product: CASSWGTFGEQYF.

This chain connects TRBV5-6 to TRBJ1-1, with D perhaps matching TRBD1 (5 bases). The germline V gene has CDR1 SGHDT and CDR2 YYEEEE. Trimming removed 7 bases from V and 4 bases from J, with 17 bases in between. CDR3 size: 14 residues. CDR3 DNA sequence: TGTGCCAGCTCAGGAGAGGGGCCTGGCACTGAAGCTTTCTTT. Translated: CASSGEGPGTEAFF.

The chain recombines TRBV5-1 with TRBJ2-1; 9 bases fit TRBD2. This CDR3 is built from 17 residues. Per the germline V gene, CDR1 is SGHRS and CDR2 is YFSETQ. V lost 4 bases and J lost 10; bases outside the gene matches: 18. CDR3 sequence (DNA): TGCGCCAGCAGCAGGATACCGGGACTAGCAGGAGGTGAGGAGCAGTTCTTC. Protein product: CASSRIPGLAGGEEQFF. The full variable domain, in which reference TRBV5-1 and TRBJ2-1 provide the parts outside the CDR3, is KAGVTQTPRYLIKTRGQQVTLSCSPISGHRSVSWYQQTPGQGLQFLFEYFSETQRNKGNFPGRFSGRQFSNSRSEMNVSTLELGDSALYLCASSRIPGLAGGEEQFFGPGTRLTVL.

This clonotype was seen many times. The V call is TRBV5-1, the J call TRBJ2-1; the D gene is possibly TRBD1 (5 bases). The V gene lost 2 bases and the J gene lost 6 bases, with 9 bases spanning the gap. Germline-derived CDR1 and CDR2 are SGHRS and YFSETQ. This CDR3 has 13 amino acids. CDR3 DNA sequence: TGCGCCAGCAGCTTCGGAAGGGGCAATGAGCAGTTCTTC. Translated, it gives CASSFGRGNEQFF.

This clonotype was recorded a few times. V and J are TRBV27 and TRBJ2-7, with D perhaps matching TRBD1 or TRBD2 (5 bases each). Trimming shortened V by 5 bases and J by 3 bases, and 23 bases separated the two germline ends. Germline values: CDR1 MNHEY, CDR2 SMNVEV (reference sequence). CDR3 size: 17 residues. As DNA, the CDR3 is TGTGCCAGCAGTCTTTCCGCAACCGGGACCGGCATCTACGAGCAGTACTTC. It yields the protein CASSLSATGTGIYEQYF.

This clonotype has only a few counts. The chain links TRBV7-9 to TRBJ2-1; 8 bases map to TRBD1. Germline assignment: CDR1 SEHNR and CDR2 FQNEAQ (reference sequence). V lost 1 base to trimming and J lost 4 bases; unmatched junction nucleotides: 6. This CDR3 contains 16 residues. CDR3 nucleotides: TGTGCCAGCAGCTTAGGGTTTGGACAGGGATACAATGAGCAGTTCTTC. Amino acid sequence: CASSLGFGQGYNEQFF.

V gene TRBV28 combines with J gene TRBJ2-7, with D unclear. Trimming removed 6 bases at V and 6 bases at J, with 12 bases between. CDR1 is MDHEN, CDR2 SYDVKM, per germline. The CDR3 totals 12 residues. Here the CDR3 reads CASSFAHREQYF. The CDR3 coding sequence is TGTGCCAGCAGCTTCGCCCATCGCGAGCAGTACTTC.

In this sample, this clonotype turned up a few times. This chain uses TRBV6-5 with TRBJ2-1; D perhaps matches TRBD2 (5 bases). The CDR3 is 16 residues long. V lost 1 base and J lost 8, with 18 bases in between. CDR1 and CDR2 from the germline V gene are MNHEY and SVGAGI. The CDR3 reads CASSYYPGPRGDEQFF. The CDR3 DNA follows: TGTGCCAGCAGTTACTACCCCGGCCCCCGGGGTGATGAGCAGTTCTTC.

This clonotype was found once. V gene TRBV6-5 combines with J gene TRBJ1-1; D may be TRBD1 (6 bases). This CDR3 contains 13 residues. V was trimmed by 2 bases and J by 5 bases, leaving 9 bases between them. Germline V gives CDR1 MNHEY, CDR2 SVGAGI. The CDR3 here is CASSYGGMTEAFF. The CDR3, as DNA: TGTGCCAGCAGTTACGGGGGCATGACTGAAGCTTTCTTT.

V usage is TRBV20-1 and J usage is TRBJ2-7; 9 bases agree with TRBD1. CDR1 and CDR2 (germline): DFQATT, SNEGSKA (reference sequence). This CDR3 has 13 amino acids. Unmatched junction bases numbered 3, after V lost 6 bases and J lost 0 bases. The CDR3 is CSADRGGSYEQYF. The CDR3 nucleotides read TGCAGTGCCGACAGGGGGGGCTCCTACGAGCAGTACTTC.

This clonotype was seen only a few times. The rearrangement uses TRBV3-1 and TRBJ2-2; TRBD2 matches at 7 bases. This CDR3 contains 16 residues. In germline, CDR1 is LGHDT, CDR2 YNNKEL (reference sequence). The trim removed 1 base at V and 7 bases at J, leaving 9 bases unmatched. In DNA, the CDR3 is TGTGCCAGCAGCCAAGCTGTGCGGGAGTTAGACGGGGAGCTGTTTTTT. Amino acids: CASSQAVRELDGELFF.

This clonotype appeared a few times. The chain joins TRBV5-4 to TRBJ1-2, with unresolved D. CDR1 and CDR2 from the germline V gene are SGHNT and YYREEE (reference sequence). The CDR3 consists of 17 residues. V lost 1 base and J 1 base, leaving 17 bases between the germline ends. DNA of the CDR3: TGTGCCAGCAGCTTGAGGTTAGGAAGAGGGTTTAACTATGGCTACACCTTC. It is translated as CASSLRLGRGFNYGYTF.

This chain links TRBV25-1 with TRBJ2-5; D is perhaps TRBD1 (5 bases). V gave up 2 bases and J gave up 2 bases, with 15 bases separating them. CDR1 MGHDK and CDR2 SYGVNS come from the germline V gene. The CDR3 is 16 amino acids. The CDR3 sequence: CASSELPLAGQETQYF. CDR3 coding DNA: TGTGCCAGCAGTGAACTCCCTCTCGCAGGGCAAGAGACCCAGTACTTC.

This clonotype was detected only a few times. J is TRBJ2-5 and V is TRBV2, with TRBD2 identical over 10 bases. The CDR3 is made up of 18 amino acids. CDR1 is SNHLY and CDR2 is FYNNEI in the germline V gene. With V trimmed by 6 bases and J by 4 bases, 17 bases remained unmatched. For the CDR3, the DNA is TGTGCCAGCAGCCCAAGCGGGGGGGCCTTTAGAGGAGGAGAGACCCAGTACTTC. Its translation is CASSPSGGAFRGGETQYF.

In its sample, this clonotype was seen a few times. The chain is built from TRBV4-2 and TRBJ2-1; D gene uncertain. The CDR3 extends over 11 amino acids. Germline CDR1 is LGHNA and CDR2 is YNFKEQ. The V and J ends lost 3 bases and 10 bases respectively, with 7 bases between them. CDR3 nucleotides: TGTGCCAGCAGCCAGGGCTGGGAGCAGTTCTTC. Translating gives CASSQGWEQFF.

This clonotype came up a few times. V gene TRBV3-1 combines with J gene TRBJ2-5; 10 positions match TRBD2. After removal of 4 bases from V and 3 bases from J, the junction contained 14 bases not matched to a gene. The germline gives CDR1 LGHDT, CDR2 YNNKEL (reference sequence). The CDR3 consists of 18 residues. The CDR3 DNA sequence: TGTGCCAGCAGCCGCTTCCCGGTGGCTAGCGGGGGTAAAGAGACCCAGTACTTC. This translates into CASSRFPVASGGKETQYF.